This T cell receptor beta chain appears in the sequencing data of a study of tumor-infiltrating lymphocytes in primary liver carcinoma. Unsorted bulk tissue (roughly 19-31 mg) underwent RNA and DNA co-extraction. Using a constant-region primer together with ProtoScript II reverse transcriptase, TCR beta cDNA was made from about 500 ng of total RNA. It was through three nested multiplex PCR rounds of slightly modified ARM-PCR that TCR beta libraries arose. TCRdb reprocessed the multiplex PCR reads via MiXCR and lists one record per CDR3 protein. The sample lists some 120,000 distinct CDR3 sequences, around 64% seen once, with 8.4% in the top ten. The source material was liver tumor tissue from sampling region 3. The subset is: tumor region T3, left-lateral pole. The clonotype originates from a woman aged 60-70 years with primary liver carcinoma and hepatitis B virus infection.

The CDR3 DNA reads TGTGCCAGTAGTCATGGCAAATTCTATGACAATGAGCAGTTCTTC. It yields the protein CASSHGKFYDNEQFF. The V gene is TRBV19, the J gene TRBJ2-1, with D unclear. The germline V and J ends were trimmed by 5 bases and 5 bases, with 16 bases remaining between them. The CDR3 runs to 15 residues. Germline CDR1 LNHDA, CDR2 SQIVND (reference sequence).